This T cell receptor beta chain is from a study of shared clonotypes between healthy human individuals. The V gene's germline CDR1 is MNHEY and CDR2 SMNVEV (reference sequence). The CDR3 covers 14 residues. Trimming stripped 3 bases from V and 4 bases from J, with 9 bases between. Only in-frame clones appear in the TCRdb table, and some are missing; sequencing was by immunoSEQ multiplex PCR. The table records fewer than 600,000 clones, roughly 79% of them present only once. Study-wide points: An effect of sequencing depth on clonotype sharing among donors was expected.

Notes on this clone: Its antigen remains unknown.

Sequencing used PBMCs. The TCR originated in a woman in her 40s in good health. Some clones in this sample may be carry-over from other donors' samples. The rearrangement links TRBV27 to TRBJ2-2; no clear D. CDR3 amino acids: CASSFIAGTGELFF. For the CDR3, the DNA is TGTGCCAGCAGTTTCATAGCCGGCACCGGGGAGCTGTTTTTT.